This TCR beta chain emerged from a study of blood T cells in healthy people across ages. The wider study: When template switching was applied, about one barcoded beta molecule was captured per two T cells. Study conclusions and caveats: Observed TCR beta diversity per million T cells went down as age went up. This fall followed a roughly linear course with age.

The CDR3 runs 15 residues. V shed 4 bases and J 2 bases; nucleotides not matched to a gene: 7. The germline gives CDR1 MNHEY, CDR2 SVGEGT. A sample-barcoded 5' primer and a J-beta primer mix were used in a second PCR of about 7 to 12 cycles. At least 2.5 million CDR3-containing paired-end reads were obtained per sample. Each CDR3 protein gets one entry after TCRdb re-called the 5' RACE reads with MiXCR. This table holds hundreds of thousands of distinct CDR3 sequences, roughly 50% found once. This clonotype was counted many times. Its specificity is unknown. Peripheral blood, about 9.8 milliliters per donor, was collected.

The TCR sequence derives from a woman aged 55-70 years in good health. The specimen sequenced was blood. V usage is TRBV6-2 or TRBV6-3 and J usage is TRBJ2-7; 8 nucleotides align to TRBD1. In DNA form, the CDR3 reads TGTGCCAGCAGTTTGTGGACAGGGAAGACCTACGAGCAGTACTTC. This translates into CASSLWTGKTYEQYF.